This T cell receptor beta chain was sequenced in a study of graft-versus-host responses after intestinal transplantation. Study information: Multivisceral, liver-intestinal, or isolated intestinal grafts went to recipients. Uniformly, recipients were administered anti-thymocyte globulin induction with subsequent tacrolimus and steroids for 2 to 3 years.

Points on this clone: Its target is not known.

Study conclusions and caveats: Within allografts, high graft-versus-host to host-versus-graft clonal ratios were seen among patients with graft-donor T cell macrochimerism. The marrow of recipients harbored GvH clones, and ileum or blood showed some of them first.

Sequencing used immunoSEQ multiplex PCR; TCRdb keeps in-frame clones, though not all of them. This sample has around 29,000 clones, with around 92% found just once. From germline, CDR1 is SGHNT and CDR2 YYREEE (reference sequence). The V gene lost 4 bases and the J gene lost 0 bases, with 15 bases spanning the gap. The CDR3 consists of 16 residues. This receptor was taken from a human patient who received an intestinal transplant, so some T cells may come from the graft donor. The chain couples TRBV5-4 to TRBJ2-3; D unresolved. The sequences come from PBMCs, collected around 63 days after intestinal transplant. The CDR3 DNA reads as TGTGCCAGCAGCCCGACATGGGGAATGAGCACAGATACGCAGTATTTT. This codes for CASSPTWGMSTDTQYF. The entire variable domain, with the rest obtained from reference TRBV5-4 and TRBJ2-3, is as follows: ETGVTQSPTHLIKTRGQQVTLRCSSQSGHNTVSWYQQALGQGPQFIFQYYREEENGRGNFPPRFSGLQFPNYSSELNVNALELDDSALYLCASSPTWGMSTDTQYFGPGTRLTVL.